The 3 T cell receptor beta chains listed next were all sequenced from one sample in a study of response to subunit inactivated influenza vaccine. Each CDR3 protein is one row after TCRdb ran MiXCR on the RT-PCR reads. The sample consists of roughly 500,000 distinct CDR3 sequences, approximately 15% of them appearing once. The source was CD4+ T cells sorted from PBMCs, collected about 23 months after vaccination. The receptor source for this set is a man between 45 and 75 years old who received an inactivated influenza vaccine.

This clonotype occurred a few times. The genes are TRBV21-1 and TRBJ2-3; the D call in the table, TRBD1, was not verified against the DNA. TRBV21-1 is reported as a pseudogene. This CDR3 contains 15 residues. CDR3 coding DNA: TGTGCCAGCAGCAAAGTACCGGGAGAGACAGATACGCAGTATTTT. Encoded protein: CASSKVPGETDTQYF.

V is TRBV7-2 and J is TRBJ1-6, with 7 bases aligning to TRBD1. With 5 bases clipped from V and 6 bases from J, the junction kept 7 bases outside the gene matches. The CDR3 covers 15 residues. CDR1 is SGHTA, CDR2 FQGNSA, per germline. CDR3 in DNA: TGTGCCAGCAGCCCTCAGGCAGGGGGTAATTCACCCCTCCACTTT. It encodes CASSPQAGGNSPLHF.

A word on this clonotype: A read error may be the cause here, since a much bigger clone is one base away. The chain joins TRBV20-1 to TRBJ2-2; TRBD1 aligns across 9 bases. Per germline, CDR1 DFQATT and CDR2 SNEGSKA (reference sequence). J lost 10 bases, V lost 2 bases, and 5 bases had no gene match. This CDR3 has 13 amino acids. The DNA for the CDR3 is TGCAGTGCTAGAACAGGGGGCTTGGTGGAGCTGTTTTTT. It specifies CSARTGGLVELFF.